The rows below give T cell receptor beta chains drawn from one sample of a study of cytomegalovirus exposure and HLA in healthy donors. The data were produced by immunoSEQ multiplex PCR, yet TCRdb's version contains in-frame clones alone and is incomplete. This repertoire shows over 70,000 clones, approximately 65% found once; its top ten account for about 2%. Sequenced material: PBMCs. The receptors were gathered from a man in his thirties or forties in good health and CMV-seronegative. Both conserved end residues are part of each CDR3. Fields, in order: V gene, clone size, J gene, D gene, CDR3 DNA, CDR3 protein. The D gene is left open where the match is weak. Clone size is shown for a subset of rows, as once, few, many or a class of expanded clone.

>TRBV19|NA|TRBJ2-5|NA
TGTGCCAGTAGTATCCCGGGAGTGGAGACCCAGTACTTC
CASSIPGVETQYF
>TRBV2|NA|TRBJ1-4|NA
TGTGCCAGCAGTGACGGGTGGACTAATGAAAAACTGTTTTTT
CASSDGWTNEKLFF
>TRBV11-3|NA|TRBJ1-1|NA
TGTGCCAGCAGCTTAGGGGCTGGGAACACTGAAGCTTTCTTT
CASSLGAGNTEAFF
>TRBV6-5|NA|TRBJ2-1|TRBD2
TGTGCCAGCAGTTACTCTAGCGGGGGTAAATACAATGAGCAGTTCTTC
CASSYSSGGKYNEQFF
>TRBV19|NA|TRBJ1-5|NA
TGTGCCAGTAGTGTCCTAGGTAATCAGCCCCAGCATTTT
CASSVLGNQPQHF
>TRBV30|NA|TRBJ1-2|NA
TGTGCCTGGAGTGCCTACGGGAGCGAAGGCTACACCTTC
CAWSAYGSEGYTF
>TRBV27|NA|TRBJ1-1|NA
TGTGCCAGCAGTTTATCAGGGGGGGGAAAGACTGAAGCTTTCTTT
CASSLSGGGKTEAFF
>TRBV28|NA|TRBJ2-4|NA
TGTGCCAGCAGTTTGGACACAGGGAGGGCGGACATTCAGTACTTC
CASSLDTGRADIQYF
>TRBV7-2|few|TRBJ1-3|NA
TGTGCCAGCAGCTTAGATCCGGCAGGTGGAAACACCATATATTTT
CASSLDPAGGNTIYF
>TRBV15|NA|TRBJ1-1|NA
TGTGCCACCAGCCTGGCCCCGAACACTGAAGCTTTCTTT
CATSLAPNTEAFF
>TRBV7-9|few|TRBJ1-1|TRBD1
TGTGCCAGCAGCTGGAGACAGGGAAGGAACACTGAAGCTTTCTTT
CASSWRQGRNTEAFF
>TRBV6-1|NA|TRBJ2-3|NA
TGTGCCAGCAGTGAAAACAGGGTAGCAGATACGCAGTATTTT
CASSENRVADTQYF
>TRBV6-5|NA|TRBJ2-1|NA
TGTGCCAGCAGTTACTCGGCGGGGCGAGTTGGTGAGCAGTTCTTC
CASSYSAGRVGEQFF
>TRBV19|few|TRBJ2-1|NA
TGTGCCAGTAGCTTCCTAGCTATCAATGAGCAGTTCTTC
CASSFLAINEQFF
>TRBV2|NA|TRBJ1-1|TRBD1
TGTGCCAGCATCTTGGCCTGGGGCAGGGGGAGCACTGAAGCTTTCTTT
CASILAWGRGSTEAFF
>TRBV7-6|NA|TRBJ1-2|NA
TGTGCCAGCAGCCGACAGGACATGGGGGGCTACACCTTC
CASSRQDMGGYTF
>TRBV15|NA|TRBJ2-7|NA
TGTGCCACCAGCAGAGATTTCCAGATCGTGGTTTTAGTAGCGCCTCCCTACGAGCAGTACTTC
CATSRDFQIVVLVAPPYEQYF
>TRBV19|NA|TRBJ1-2|TRBD1
TGTGCCAGTAGTGGTGGACAGGGGGATGGCTACACCTTC
CASSGGQGDGYTF
>TRBV6-1|NA|TRBJ1-1|NA
TGTGCCAGCAGCTCCGGTAGCGCCATCCTTGAAGCTTTCTTT
CASSSGSAILEAFF
>TRBV6-5|NA|TRBJ1-1|TRBD1
TGTGCCAGCAGTTACCACAGGGGGGGGAAGACTGAAGCTTTCTTT
CASSYHRGGKTEAFF
>TRBV5-4|NA|TRBJ2-3|NA
TGTGCCAGCTCTAGAAGGACGCCTGGCGGGACAGATACGCAGTATTTT
CASSRRTPGGTDTQYF
>TRBV11-2|NA|TRBJ1-1|NA
TGTGCCAGCAGCTTAGCCAGGGCCGGTACTGAAGCTTTCTTT
CASSLARAGTEAFF
>TRBV19|few|TRBJ1-1|NA
TGTGCCAGTAGTACTTTGGGCAGGGCTATCCCTGAAGCTTTCTTT
CASSTLGRAIPEAFF
>TRBV29-1|NA|TRBJ1-1|NA
TGCAGCGTCACAGGAACTCAGATTATTATGAACACTGAAGCTTTCTTT
CSVTGTQIIMNTEAFF
>TRBV5-1|NA|TRBJ1-2|NA
TGCGCCAGCAGCTTGGGACAGTTGAATGGCTACACCTTC
CASSLGQLNGYTF
>TRBV6-5|NA|TRBJ2-1|NA
TGTGCCAGCAGCTTGGACAGAAACAATGAGCAGTTCTTC
CASSLDRNNEQFF
>TRBV5-8|NA|TRBJ2-7|NA
TGTGCCAGCAGCTTGTTCGACAAGCAGTACTTC
CASSLFDKQYF
>TRBV5-1|NA|TRBJ1-1|NA
TGCGCCAGCAGTATGGGGGGAGACACTGAAGCTTTCTTT
CASSMGGDTEAFF
>TRBV28|NA|TRBJ2-7|NA
TGTGCCAGCAGCCGGGGTCGTAGGATATACGAGCAGTACTTC
CASSRGRRIYEQYF
>TRBV5-1|few|TRBJ2-7|NA
TGCGCCAGCAGCTTGTATCGCGCCTACGAGCAGTACTTC
CASSLYRAYEQYF
>TRBV6-5|NA|TRBJ2-7|TRBD1
TGTGCCAGCAGTCAAGGGGGACAGTACTACGAGCAGTACTTC
CASSQGGQYYEQYF